This T cell receptor (beta chain) was captured by sequencing in a study of blood T cells in healthy people across ages. The study's findings and limits: Strong correlation was found linking TCR beta diversity to naive T cell percentage. Fewer expanded clones and more diversity marked long-lived versus aged donors.

Every sample yielded at least 7 million isolated PBMCs. RNA extraction gave at least 5.5 micrograms of total RNA per sample. Concerning this clonotype itself: The target antigen is unknown.

Germline V CDR1 and CDR2: DFQATT, SNEGSKA (reference sequence). CDR3 length: 17 residues. The trim removed 3 bases at V and 6 bases at J, leaving 11 bases unmatched. A second PCR, run for roughly 7 to 12 cycles, used a sample-barcoded 5' primer plus a J-beta primer mix. TCRdb itself ran the 5' RACE reads through MiXCR, one entry per CDR3 protein. Altogether 550,000 to 650,000 distinct CDR3 sequences are present, approximately 30% being singletons, with the ten largest covering around a sixth. The rearrangement joins TRBV20-1 to TRBJ2-2, with 12 bases fitting TRBD1. The sequence was collected from a woman of 80 years or more in good health. The sequenced material came from blood. Here the CDR3 reads CSARSPGQGARSGELFF. CDR3 bases: TGCAGTGCTAGGTCTCCGGGACAGGGGGCGCGGTCCGGGGAGCTGTTTTTT.